Listed below are T cell receptor beta chains from one sample, sequenced in a study of blood T cells in healthy people across ages. TCRdb called the 5' RACE reads again in MiXCR, with one record for every CDR3 protein. The repertoire holds 1,800,000 or so distinct CDR3 sequences, with around 42% as singletons. The sequenced sample consisted of blood. The receptors come from a human donor in good health. CDR3s include the opening cysteine and the closing phenylalanine or tryptophan. A D gene is named only where the DNA matches it firmly. Clone size is stated in some rows and not others, as once, few, many or a class when expanded.

cdr3_aa,cdr3_nt,d_call,clone_size,v_call,j_call
CAGSSETGGRETQYF,TGTGCCGGCAGCTCAGAGACAGGGGGTCGGGAGACCCAGTACTTC,TRBD1,.,TRBV7-9,TRBJ2-5
CASSVTASDRMNTGELFF,TGTGCCAGCAGCGTGACGGCCTCCGACAGGATGAACACCGGGGAGCTGTTTTTT,.,.,TRBV9,TRBJ2-2
CSARFGTGGSYNEQFF,TGCAGTGCTAGATTTGGGACAGGGGGGTCCTACAATGAGCAGTTCTTC,TRBD1,.,TRBV20-1,TRBJ2-1
CSVGGGSFNYGYTF,TGCAGCGTTGGGGGGGGCAGTTTTAACTATGGCTACACCTTC,.,few,TRBV29-1,TRBJ1-2
CASSPRVSGGEQYF,TGTGCCAGCAGTCCCCGGGTTAGCGGGGGCGAGCAGTACTTC,TRBD2,.,TRBV12-3/TRBV12-4,TRBJ2-7
CASSSRQGTCGYTF,TGTGCCAGCAGCTCACGACAGGGGACTTGTGGCTACACCTTC,TRBD1,.,TRBV7-2,TRBJ1-2
CASSDGLSNEKLFF,TGTGCCAGCAGTGATGGGTTATCTAATGAAAAACTGTTTTTT,.,.,TRBV2,TRBJ1-4
CASSTSKYAESNQPQHF,TGTGCCAGTAGTACCTCAAAGTACGCGGAGAGCAATCAGCCCCAGCATTTT,.,.,TRBV19,TRBJ1-5
CASAQSGANVLTF,TGCGCCAGCGCCCAATCTGGGGCCAACGTCCTGACTTTC,.,.,TRBV5-1,TRBJ2-6
CASSLNRGLMYEQYF,TGTGCCAGCAGCTTAAACAGGGGGCTTATGTACGAGCAGTACTTC,TRBD1,.,TRBV7-2,TRBJ2-7
CASKRTGLSYEQYF,TGCGCCAGCAAGAGGACAGGACTATCCTACGAGCAGTACTTC,.,.,TRBV10-2,TRBJ2-7
CASSYDDIIYGYTF,TGTGCCAGCAGTTACGACGACATTATCTATGGCTACACCTTC,.,few,TRBV6-2/TRBV6-3,TRBJ1-2
CASSPVARNNEQFF,TGTGCCAGCAGCCCAGTCGCCCGAAACAATGAGCAGTTCTTC,.,.,TRBV7-3,TRBJ2-1
CSVDVGGTLRETQYF,TGCAGCGTTGATGTTGGGGGGACATTGAGAGAGACCCAGTACTTC,.,few,TRBV29-1,TRBJ2-5
CASSQVSGALGKDTQYF,TGCGCCAGCAGCCAAGTGAGCGGGGCCCTCGGGAAAGATACGCAGTATTTT,TRBD2,few,TRBV4-3,TRBJ2-3
CASKWQGDEKLFF,TGTGCCAGCAAGTGGCAGGGTGATGAAAAACTGTTTTTT,.,.,TRBV12-3/TRBV12-4,TRBJ1-4
CSASNLGDSPNPIEYF,TGCAGTGCTAGTAACCTTGGGGACAGCCCCAACCCAATAGAGTACTTC,TRBD1,.,TRBV20-1,TRBJ2-7
CSAVSSGGYEQYF,TGCAGCGCCGTGAGCAGTGGAGGGTACGAGCAGTACTTC,.,.,TRBV29-1,TRBJ2-7
CASRAWTGRDEQFF,TGTGCCAGCAGAGCTTGGACAGGGCGGGATGAGCAGTTCTTC,TRBD1,.,TRBV6-2/TRBV6-3,TRBJ2-1
CATSLRSRGLGNTIYF,TGTGCCACCAGCCTTCGGAGCAGGGGCCTTGGAAACACCATATATTTT,.,few,TRBV15,TRBJ1-3
CASSLDQPGRTDTQYF,TGTGCCAGCAGCTTAGATCAACCAGGACGGACAGATACGCAGTATTTT,.,.,TRBV11-2,TRBJ2-3
CASSFSRGYSNQPQHF,TGTGCCAGCAGTTTTTCTCGGGGCTATAGCAATCAGCCCCAGCATTTT,.,.,TRBV28,TRBJ1-5
CSARDASPQFF,TGCAGTGCTAGAGATGCCTCCCCCCAGTTCTTC,.,few,TRBV20-1,TRBJ2-1
CATSDLSNKETQYF,TGTGCCACCAGTGATTTGTCGAACAAGGAGACCCAGTACTTC,.,.,TRBV24-1,TRBJ2-5
CASSLIELAGVYNEQFF,TGTGCCAGCAGCCTTATCGAACTAGCGGGGGTTTACAATGAGCAGTTCTTC,TRBD2,few,TRBV7-2,TRBJ2-1
CSARDIRGSAAYNEQFF,TGCAGTGCTAGAGACATTAGGGGGAGTGCAGCCTACAATGAGCAGTTCTTC,.,.,TRBV20-1,TRBJ2-1
CASSTGWGLLSGANVLTF,TGTGCCAGCAGCACCGGGTGGGGTTTGCTATCTGGGGCCAACGTCCTGACTTTC,.,many,TRBV7-2,TRBJ2-6
CSARKSNEKLFF,TGCAGTGCGCGGAAATCTAATGAAAAACTGTTTTTT,.,few,TRBV20-1,TRBJ1-4
CASSYSIGGGISYEQYF,TGTGCCAGCAGTTACTCAATCGGCGGGGGGATCTCCTACGAGCAGTACTTC,TRBD2,few,TRBV6-5,TRBJ2-7
CASSAVGVEQYF,TGTGCCAGCAGTGCCGTAGGGGTCGAGCAGTACTTC,.,.,TRBV6-6,TRBJ2-7
CSARDVRLAGRGAIYEQYF,TGCAGTGCTAGAGATGTCCGTCTGGCCGGGCGGGGCGCTATCTACGAGCAGTACTTC,.,few,TRBV20-1,TRBJ2-7
CSGTQGYGYTF,TGCAGCGGAACACAGGGGTACGGCTACACCTTC,TRBD1,.,TRBV29-1,TRBJ1-2
CASSYSAGSIDYEQYF,TGTGCCAGCAGTTACTCGGCAGGGAGCATCGACTACGAGCAGTACTTC,.,.,TRBV6-5,TRBJ2-7
CASSLSSTYYEQYF,TGTGCCAGCAGTTTAAGTTCCACCTACTACGAGCAGTACTTC,.,few,TRBV27,TRBJ2-7
CASSQEAHPGYKGYTF,TGTGCCAGCAGCCAAGAGGCCCACCCCGGGTATAAAGGCTACACCTTC,.,.,TRBV14,TRBJ1-2
CASSKDSKPYEQYF,TGTGCCAGCTCCAAGGACAGTAAACCCTACGAGCAGTACTTC,.,few,TRBV12-3/TRBV12-4,TRBJ2-7
CSVEGPIGVANYGYTF,TGCAGCGTTGAAGGTCCAATCGGCGTGGCTAACTATGGCTACACCTTC,.,.,TRBV29-1,TRBJ1-2
CASRPGREPNYGYTF,TGTGCCAGCAGACCCGGACGGGAGCCTAACTATGGCTACACCTTC,.,.,TRBV6-6,TRBJ1-2
CSVAGRLTPYNEQFF,TGCAGCGTTGCTGGCAGGTTGACTCCATACAATGAGCAGTTCTTC,.,few,TRBV29-1,TRBJ2-1
CASSQRGTDGNTQYF,TGTGCCAGCAGCCAACGCGGGACTGACGGTAATACGCAGTATTTT,.,.,TRBV3-1,TRBJ2-3
CASSLHPTAIYEQYF,TGTGCCAGCAGTTTACATCCCACAGCAATCTACGAGCAGTACTTC,.,few,TRBV12-3/TRBV12-4,TRBJ2-7
CSARYVGDTQYF,TGCAGTGCTAGATATGTGGGAGATACGCAGTATTTT,.,few,TRBV20-1,TRBJ2-3
CASSETGTDTQYF,TGCGCCAGCAGCGAGACGGGCACAGATACGCAGTATTTT,.,few,TRBV5-1,TRBJ2-3
CSLTRGAETQYF,TGCAGCCTCACGAGGGGCGCGGAGACCCAGTACTTC,.,few,TRBV29-1,TRBJ2-5
CASSGSALSNQPQHF,TGCGCCAGCAGTGGTTCGGCGTTAAGCAATCAGCCCCAGCATTTT,.,.,TRBV10-2,TRBJ1-5
CASSLGISGGYTDTQYF,TGTGCCAGCAGCTTAGGCATTAGCGGGGGTTACACAGATACGCAGTATTTT,TRBD2,.,TRBV7-2,TRBJ2-3
CASSLFGGVGNEQFF,TGTGCCAGCAGCTTATTTGGGGGGGTAGGGAATGAGCAGTTCTTC,TRBD2,.,TRBV11-2,TRBJ2-1
CASSPTPAGTGGDNSPLHF,TGTGCCAGCTCACCGACTCCAGCCGGGACAGGGGGAGATAATTCACCCCTCCACTTT,TRBD1,.,TRBV18,TRBJ1-6
CASSFQGTGDGGYTF,TGTGCCAGCAGCTTCCAGGGGACAGGGGATGGTGGCTACACCTTC,TRBD1,.,TRBV7-9,TRBJ1-2
CASSHSLAGGQNEQFF,TGTGCCAGCAGCCACTCACTAGCGGGGGGGCAAAATGAGCAGTTCTTC,TRBD2,few,TRBV3-1,TRBJ2-1
CASSYMFATYEQFF,TGTGCCAGCAGTTACATGTTTGCTACCTACGAGCAGTTCTTC,.,once,TRBV6-5,TRBJ2-1
CAISESWRAEGKQETQYF,TGTGCCATCAGTGAGTCTTGGCGGGCCGAAGGGAAACAAGAGACCCAGTACTTC,.,few,TRBV10-3,TRBJ2-5
CASSQDAGAFF,TGTGCCAGCAGCCAGGACGCTGGGGCTTTCTTT,.,few,TRBV28,TRBJ1-1
CASSPRQEIMNTEAFF,TGTGCCAGCAGCCCAAGACAGGAGATCATGAACACTGAAGCTTTCTTT,.,few,TRBV14,TRBJ1-1
CASSQGGTGGPPLHF,TGCGCCAGCAGCCAAGGGGGGACAGGGGGTCCACCCCTCCACTTT,TRBD1,.,TRBV4-3,TRBJ1-6
CSVEARGSSGANVLTF,TGCAGCGTTGAAGCCAGGGGGAGCTCTGGGGCCAACGTCCTGACTTTC,TRBD1,.,TRBV29-1,TRBJ2-6
CASSLRPPSETQYF,TGTGCCAGCAGCTTAAGACCCCCGTCAGAGACCCAGTACTTC,.,few,TRBV7-2,TRBJ2-5
CSARDTRGGQQPQHF,TGCAGTGCTAGAGATACGAGGGGAGGTCAACAGCCCCAGCATTTT,.,.,TRBV20-1,TRBJ1-5
CASSLRDSGTYEQYF,TGTGCCAGCAGTTTAAGGGACTCGGGGACTTACGAGCAGTACTTC,.,.,TRBV12-3/TRBV12-4,TRBJ2-7